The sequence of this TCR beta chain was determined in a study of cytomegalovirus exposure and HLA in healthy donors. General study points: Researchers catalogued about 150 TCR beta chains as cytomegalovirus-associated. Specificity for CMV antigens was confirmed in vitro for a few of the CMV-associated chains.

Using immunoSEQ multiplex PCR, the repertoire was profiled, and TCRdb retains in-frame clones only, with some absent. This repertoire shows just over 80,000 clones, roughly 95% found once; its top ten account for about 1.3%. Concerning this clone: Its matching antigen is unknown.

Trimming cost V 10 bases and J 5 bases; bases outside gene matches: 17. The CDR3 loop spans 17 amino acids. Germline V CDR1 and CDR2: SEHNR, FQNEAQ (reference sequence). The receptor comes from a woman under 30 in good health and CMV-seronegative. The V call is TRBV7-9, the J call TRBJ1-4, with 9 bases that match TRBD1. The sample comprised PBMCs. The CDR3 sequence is CATRGQGYRLGNEKLFF. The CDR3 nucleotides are TGTGCCACTAGGGGACAGGGATATCGACTTGGAAATGAAAAACTGTTTTTT. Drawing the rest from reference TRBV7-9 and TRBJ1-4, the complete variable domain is DTGVSQNPRHKITKRGQNVTFRCDPISEHNRLYWYRQTLGQGPEFLTYFQNEAQLEKSRLLSDRFSAERPKGSFSTLEIQRTEQGDSAMYLCATRGQGYRLGNEKLFFGSGTQLSVL.